This entry concerns a single T cell receptor beta chain. These data come from a study of CD8 T cells in Susac syndrome. An input of about 0.45 to 1 ug of RNA was subjected to reverse transcription using random hexamers. MiXCR, run by TCRdb on the immunoSEQ multiplex PCR reads, gives a single entry per CDR3 protein. The data show 75,000 to 95,000 distinct CDR3 sequences, 95% seen once. J was trimmed by 5 bases and V by 7 bases; bases with no gene match: 12. Germline CDR1 MNHEY, CDR2 SVGEGT. This CDR3 is 17 amino acids long. The chain uses TRBV6-2 or TRBV6-3 and TRBJ2-5, with TRBD2 matching 14 bases. The source material was CD8+ T cells from PBMCs. The clonotype comes from a human donor with Susac syndrome. CDR3 protein: CASTQRGLAGVGETQYF. CDR3 in DNA: TGTGCCAGCACACAGAGGGGACTAGCGGGAGTCGGGGAGACCCAGTACTTC.